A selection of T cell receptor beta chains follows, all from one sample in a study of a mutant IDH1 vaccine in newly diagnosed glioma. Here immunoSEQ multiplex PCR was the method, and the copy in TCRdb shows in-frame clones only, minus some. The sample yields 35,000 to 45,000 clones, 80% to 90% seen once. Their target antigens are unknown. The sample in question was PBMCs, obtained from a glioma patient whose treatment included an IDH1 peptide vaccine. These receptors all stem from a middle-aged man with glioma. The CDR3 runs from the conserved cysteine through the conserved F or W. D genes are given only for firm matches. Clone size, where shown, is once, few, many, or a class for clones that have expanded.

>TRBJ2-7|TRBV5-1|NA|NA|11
TGCGCCAGCAGCTTCAGCAACGAGCAGTACTTC
CASSFSNEQYF
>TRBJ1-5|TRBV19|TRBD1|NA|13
TGTGCCAGTAGTGGACAGGGCCATCAGCCCCAGCATTTT
CASSGQGHQPQHF
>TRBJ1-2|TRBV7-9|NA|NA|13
TGTGCCAGCAGCTTAGGGCCAGGCGGTGGCTACACCTTC
CASSLGPGGGYTF
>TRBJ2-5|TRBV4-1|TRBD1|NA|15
TGCGCCAGCAGCTACGGGACAGGGGGTTTGGAGACCCAGTACTTC
CASSYGTGGLETQYF
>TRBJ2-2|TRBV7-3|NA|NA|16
TGTGCCAGCAGCCTTCTTGGGGCGGGCAAGACCGGGGAGCTGTTTTTT
CASSLLGAGKTGELFF
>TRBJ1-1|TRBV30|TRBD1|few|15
TGTGCCTCCGGGGAAGACAGGGGGCCGCTCGGGGAAGCTTTCTTT
CASGEDRGPLGEAFF
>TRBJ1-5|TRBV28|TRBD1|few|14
TGTGCCAGCACCGGTCGACAGGGGGCCCAGCCCCAGCATTTT
CASTGRQGAQPQHF
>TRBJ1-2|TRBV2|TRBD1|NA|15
TGTGCCAGCAGTCTTACCGGTGACAGGGGGCTTGGCTACACCTTC
CASSLTGDRGLGYTF
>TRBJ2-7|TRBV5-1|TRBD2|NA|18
TGCGCCAGCAGTCACGGAGGGACTAGCGGGCGCCCGGGGTACGAGCAGTACTTC
CASSHGGTSGRPGYEQYF
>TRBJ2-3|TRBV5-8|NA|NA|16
TGTGCCAGCAGTTCTCTTCAGGCTGGCAGCACAGATACGCAGTATTTT
CASSSLQAGSTDTQYF
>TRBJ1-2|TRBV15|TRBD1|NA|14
TGTGCCACCAGCGACAGGACAGGGGGATATGGCTACACCTTC
CATSDRTGGYGYTF
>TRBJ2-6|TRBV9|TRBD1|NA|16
TGTGCCAGCAGCACATTAGGGGGCCGTGGGGCCAACGTCCTGACTTTC
CASSTLGGRGANVLTF
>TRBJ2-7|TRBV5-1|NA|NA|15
TGCGCCAGCAGCTTGGCCCAAGGTATGACCTACGAGCAGTACTTC
CASSLAQGMTYEQYF
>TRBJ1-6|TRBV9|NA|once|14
TGTGCCAGCAGCGTATCACCAAATAATTCACCCCTCCACTTT
CASSVSPNNSPLHF
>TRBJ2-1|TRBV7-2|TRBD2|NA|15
TGTGCCAGCAGCCCGTTAGCGGGAGGGTACAATGAGCAGTTCTTC
CASSPLAGGYNEQFF
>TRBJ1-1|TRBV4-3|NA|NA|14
TGCGCCAGCAGCTCAGGACAGACGAACACTGAAGCTTTCTTT
CASSSGQTNTEAFF
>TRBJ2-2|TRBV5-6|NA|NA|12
TGTGCCAGCAGCTTGGGGCTGGGGGAGCTGTTTTTT
CASSLGLGELFF
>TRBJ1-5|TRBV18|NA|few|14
TGTGCCAGCTCACGCGGTTCTAGCAATCAGCCCCAGCATTTT
CASSRGSSNQPQHF
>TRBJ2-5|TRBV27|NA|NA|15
TGTGCCAGCAGTTCCACCCGGGACAACCAAGAGACCCAGTACTTC
CASSSTRDNQETQYF
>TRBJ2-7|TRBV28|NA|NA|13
TGTGCCAGCAGTTCGGATCTATCCTACGAGCAGTACTTC
CASSSDLSYEQYF
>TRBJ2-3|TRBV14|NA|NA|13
TGTGCCAGCAGCCAAGCGTTCACCGATACGCAGTATTTT
CASSQAFTDTQYF
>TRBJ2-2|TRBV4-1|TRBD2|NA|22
TGCGCCAGCAGCCGGCGACCCGCCGACAAACTAGCGGGCGTATATGATACCGGGGAGCTGTTTTTT
CASSRRPADKLAGVYDTGELFF
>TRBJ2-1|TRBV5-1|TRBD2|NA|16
TGCGCCAGCAGCTTGGTTAGCGGGAGGTCTTACAATGAGCAGTTCTTC
CASSLVSGRSYNEQFF
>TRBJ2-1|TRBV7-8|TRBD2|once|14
TGTGCCAGCAGCTTAGACACTAGCGGGGACCAGCAGTTCTTC
CASSLDTSGDQQFF
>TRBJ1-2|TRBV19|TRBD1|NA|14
TGTGCCAGTAGTATAGGACAGGGTAGCGGTGGCTACACCTTC
CASSIGQGSGGYTF